This note documents a single T cell receptor (beta chain) sequence. This specimen comes from a study of T cells after yellow fever vaccination. Overall study findings and caveats: Abundant clonotypes (contaminants from the bulk population) could be present in FACS-sorted repertoires.

A process of 5'RACE template switching, which added a universal primer site and UMIs, was used to make TCR cDNA. TCRdb independently ran MiXCR on the 5' RACE reads; one entry per CDR3 protein. This table has 40,000 to 55,000 distinct CDR3 sequences, 6.6% appearing once. The TCR originated in a man between 18 and 29 years old who received the YFV17D yellow fever vaccine. Sample: CD8+ T cells not binding an NS4B(214-222) dextramer, sorted from PBMCs, taken roughly 45 days after the first yellow fever vaccination.

CDR3 residues: CTPMIQPQHF. The CDR3 nucleotides are TGCACCCCCATGATTCAGCCCCAGCATTTT. The chain carries TRBV20-1 and TRBJ1-5, with D hard to call. This CDR3 region has 10 residues. Germline V CDR1 and CDR2: DFQATT, SNEGSKA (reference sequence).